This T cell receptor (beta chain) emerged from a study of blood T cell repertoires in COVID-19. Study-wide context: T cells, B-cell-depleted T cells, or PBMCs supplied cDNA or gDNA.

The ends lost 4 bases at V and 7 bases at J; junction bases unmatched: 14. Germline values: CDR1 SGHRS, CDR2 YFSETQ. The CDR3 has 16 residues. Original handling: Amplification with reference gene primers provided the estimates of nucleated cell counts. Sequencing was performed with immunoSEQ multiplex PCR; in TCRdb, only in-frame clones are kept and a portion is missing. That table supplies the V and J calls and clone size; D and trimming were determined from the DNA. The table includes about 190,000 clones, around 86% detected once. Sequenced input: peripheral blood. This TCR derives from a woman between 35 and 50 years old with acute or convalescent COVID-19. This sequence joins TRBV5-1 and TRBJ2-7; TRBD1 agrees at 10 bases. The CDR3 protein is CASSIAGTGDFSEQYF. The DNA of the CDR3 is TGCGCCAGCAGCATCGCCGGGACAGGGGATTTTTCGGAGCAGTACTTC.